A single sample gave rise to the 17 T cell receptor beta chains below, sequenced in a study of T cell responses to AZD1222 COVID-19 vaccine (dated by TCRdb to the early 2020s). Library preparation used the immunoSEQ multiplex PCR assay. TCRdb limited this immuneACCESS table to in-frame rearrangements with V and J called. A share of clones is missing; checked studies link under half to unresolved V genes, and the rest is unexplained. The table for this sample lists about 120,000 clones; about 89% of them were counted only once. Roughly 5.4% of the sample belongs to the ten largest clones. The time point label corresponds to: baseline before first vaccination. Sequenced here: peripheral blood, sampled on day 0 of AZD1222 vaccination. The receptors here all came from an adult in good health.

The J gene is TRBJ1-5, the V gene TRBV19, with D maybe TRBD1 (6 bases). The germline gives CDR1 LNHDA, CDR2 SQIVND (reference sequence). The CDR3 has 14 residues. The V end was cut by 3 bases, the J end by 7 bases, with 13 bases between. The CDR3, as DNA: TGTGCCAGTAGTATGGCAGGGGCGGAGCAGCCCCAGCATTTT. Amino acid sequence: CASSMAGAEQPQHF.

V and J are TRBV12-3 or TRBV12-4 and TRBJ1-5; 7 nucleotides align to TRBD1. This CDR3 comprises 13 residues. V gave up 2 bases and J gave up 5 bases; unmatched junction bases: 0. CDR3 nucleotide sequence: TGTGCCAGCAGTTTAAGGGGGCATCAGCCCCAGCATTTT. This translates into CASSLRGHQPQHF.

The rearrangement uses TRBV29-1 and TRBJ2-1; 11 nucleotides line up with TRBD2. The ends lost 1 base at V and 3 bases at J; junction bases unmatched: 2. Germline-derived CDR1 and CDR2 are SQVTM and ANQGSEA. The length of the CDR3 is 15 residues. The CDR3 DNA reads TGCAGCGTTGAAGGAACTAGCGGGAGCTACAATGAGCAGTTCTTC. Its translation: CSVEGTSGSYNEQFF.

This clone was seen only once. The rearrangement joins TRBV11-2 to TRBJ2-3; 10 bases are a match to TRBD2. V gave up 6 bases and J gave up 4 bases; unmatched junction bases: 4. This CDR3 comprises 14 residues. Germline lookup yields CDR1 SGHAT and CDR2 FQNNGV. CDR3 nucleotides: TGTGCCAGCAGAGAAGGGACTAGCGCAGATACGCAGTATTTT. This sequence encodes CASREGTSADTQYF.

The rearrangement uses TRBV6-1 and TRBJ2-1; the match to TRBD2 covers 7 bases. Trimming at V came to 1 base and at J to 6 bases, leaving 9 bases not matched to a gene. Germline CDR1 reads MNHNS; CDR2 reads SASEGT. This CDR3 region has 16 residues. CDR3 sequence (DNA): TGTGCCAGCAGTGAAGGTTGGCTAGCGGTACCCAATGAGCAGTTCTTC. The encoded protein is CASSEGWLAVPNEQFF.

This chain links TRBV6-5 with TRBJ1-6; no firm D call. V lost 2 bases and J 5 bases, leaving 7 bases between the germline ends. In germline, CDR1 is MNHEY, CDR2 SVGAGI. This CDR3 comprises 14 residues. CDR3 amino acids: CASSYLQNNSPLHF. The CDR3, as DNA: TGTGCCAGCAGTTACCTGCAGAATAATTCACCCCTCCACTTT.

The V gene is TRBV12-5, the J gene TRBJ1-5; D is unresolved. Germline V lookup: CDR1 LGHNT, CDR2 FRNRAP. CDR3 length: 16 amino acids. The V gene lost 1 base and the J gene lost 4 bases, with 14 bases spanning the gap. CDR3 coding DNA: TGTGCTAGTGGTTTGGACCTTGGACGGCTAAATCAGCCCCAGCATTTT. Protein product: CASGLDLGRLNQPQHF.

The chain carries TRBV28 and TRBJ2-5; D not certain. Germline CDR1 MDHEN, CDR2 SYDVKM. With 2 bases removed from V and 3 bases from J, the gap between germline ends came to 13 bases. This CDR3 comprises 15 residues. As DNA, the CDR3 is TGTGCCAGCAGTTTAGGGTTCCGGCCCAAAGAGACCCAGTACTTC. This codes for CASSLGFRPKETQYF.

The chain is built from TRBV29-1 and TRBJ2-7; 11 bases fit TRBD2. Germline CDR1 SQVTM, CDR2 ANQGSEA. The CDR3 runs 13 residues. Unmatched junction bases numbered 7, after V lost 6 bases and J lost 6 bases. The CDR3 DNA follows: TGCAGCGTCACACCCGGGACTAGCGGCGAGCAGTACTTC. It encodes CSVTPGTSGEQYF.

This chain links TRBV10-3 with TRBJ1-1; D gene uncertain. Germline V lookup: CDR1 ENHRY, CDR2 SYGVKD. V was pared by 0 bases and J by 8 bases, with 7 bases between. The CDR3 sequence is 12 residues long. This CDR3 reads CAISESEGEAFF. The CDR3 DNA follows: TGTGCCATCAGTGAGTCTGAGGGCGAAGCTTTCTTT.

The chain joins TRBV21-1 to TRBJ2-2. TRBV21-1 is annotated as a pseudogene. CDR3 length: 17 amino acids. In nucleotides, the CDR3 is TGTGCCAGCAGCAAAGCGGTCCGGGGCCCGAACACCGGGGAGCTGTTTTTT. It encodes CASSKAVRGPNTGELFF.

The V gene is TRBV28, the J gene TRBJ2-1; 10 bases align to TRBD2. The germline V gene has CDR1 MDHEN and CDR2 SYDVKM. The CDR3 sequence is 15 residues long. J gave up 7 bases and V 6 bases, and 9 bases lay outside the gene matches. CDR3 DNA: TGTGCCAGCAGGCCCCTAGCGGGAGCTCTGAATGAGCAGTTCTTC. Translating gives CASRPLAGALNEQFF.

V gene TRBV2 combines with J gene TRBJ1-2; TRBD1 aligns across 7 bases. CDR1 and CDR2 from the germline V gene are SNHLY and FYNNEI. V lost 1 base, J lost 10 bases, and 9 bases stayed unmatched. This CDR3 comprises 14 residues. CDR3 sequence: CASSEVAGGVVYTF. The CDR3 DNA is TGTGCCAGCAGTGAAGTGGCAGGGGGAGTAGTCTACACCTTC.

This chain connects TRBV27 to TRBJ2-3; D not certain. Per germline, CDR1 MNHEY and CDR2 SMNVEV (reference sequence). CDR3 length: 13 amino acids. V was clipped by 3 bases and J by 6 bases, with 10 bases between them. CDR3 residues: CASSFSRRDTQYF. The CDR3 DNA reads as TGTGCCAGCAGTTTTTCCCGCAGGGATACGCAGTATTTT.

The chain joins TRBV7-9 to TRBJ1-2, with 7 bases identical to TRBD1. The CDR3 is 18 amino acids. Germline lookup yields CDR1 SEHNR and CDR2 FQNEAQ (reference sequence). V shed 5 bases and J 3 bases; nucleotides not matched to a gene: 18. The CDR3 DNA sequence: TGTGCCAGCAGCGGACGAGTACCCCCGGGACAGATCTACTATGGCTACACCTTC. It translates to CASSGRVPPGQIYYGYTF.

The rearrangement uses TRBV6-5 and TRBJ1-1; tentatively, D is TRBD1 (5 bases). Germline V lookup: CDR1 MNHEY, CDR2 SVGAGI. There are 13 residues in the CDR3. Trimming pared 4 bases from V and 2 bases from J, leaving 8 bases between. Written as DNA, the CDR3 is TGTGCCAGCAGTTTTGGGGGAAACACTGAAGCTTTCTTT. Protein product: CASSFGGNTEAFF.

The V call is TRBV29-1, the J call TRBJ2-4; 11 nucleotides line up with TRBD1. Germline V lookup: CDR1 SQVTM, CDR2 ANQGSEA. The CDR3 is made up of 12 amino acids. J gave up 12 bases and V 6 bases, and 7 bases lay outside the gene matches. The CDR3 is CSVGGQGAAQYF. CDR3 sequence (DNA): TGCAGCGTAGGAGGACAGGGGGCAGCTCAGTACTTC.